This T cell receptor (beta chain) was observed in a study of shared clonotypes between healthy human individuals. Study overall: Plates per donor: three CD4 naive, three CD4 memory, two CD8 naive, one CD8 memory. Notes on the study in general: Clonotype sharing among donors was thought likely to change with sequencing depth.

Remarks on this clone: Its antigen is still unknown.

Trimming cost V 0 bases and J 3 bases, with 11 bases left between them. The length of the CDR3 is 14 residues. CDR1 and CDR2 from the germline V gene are GTSNPN and SVGIG (reference sequence). Here immunoSEQ multiplex PCR was the method, and the copy in TCRdb shows in-frame clones only, minus some. This sample has over a million clones; 75% to 85% occur once, and the top ten carry about 0.52%. Source material: memory CD4+ T cells from PBMCs. Specified subset: CD45RA-negative fraction. This rearrangement joins TRBV30 to TRBJ1-2; D call uncertain. This TCR was sampled from a young man in good health. Some clones in this sample may be carry-over from other donors' samples. The CDR3 loop reads CAWSVNNYYYGYTF. CDR3 bases: TGTGCCTGGAGTGTGAACAACTACTACTATGGCTACACCTTC.